This T cell receptor (beta chain) was sequenced in a study of shared clonotypes between healthy human individuals. The ends lost 1 base at V and 4 bases at J; junction bases unmatched: 5. This CDR3 comprises 15 residues. The germline gives CDR1 SGHAT, CDR2 FQNNGV. The sample holds one count of this clone. Positively selected for CCR7, the CD45RO-negative cells used as naive CD8 cells excluded terminally differentiated effector memory CD45RA+ cells. Authors' methods: From ImmunoSEQ came sequences covering only the junction and carrying no quality scores, so filtering differed. Assay: immunoSEQ multiplex PCR; the TCRdb copy retains only in-frame clones and omits some. V and J calls and clone size are as listed in that table; D and trimming were resolved from the DNA. The table records roughly 2,000,000 clones, around 93% of them present only once.

This receptor was identified in a man between 18 and 29 years old in good health. Some clones in this sample may be carry-over from other donors' samples. The chain links TRBV11-2 to TRBJ2-7; 9 bases are a match to TRBD1. The sequenced sample was naive CD8+ T cells from PBMCs. The CDR3 DNA reads TGTGCCAGCAGCTTAGTGGGGACAGGGTTTTACGAGCAGTACTTC. Translating gives CASSLVGTGFYEQYF.